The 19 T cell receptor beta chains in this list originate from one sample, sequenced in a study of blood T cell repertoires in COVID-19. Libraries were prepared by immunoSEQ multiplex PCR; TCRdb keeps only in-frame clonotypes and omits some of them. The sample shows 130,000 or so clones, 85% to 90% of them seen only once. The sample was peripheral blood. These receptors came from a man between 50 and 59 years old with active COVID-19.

In nucleotides, the CDR3 is TGTGCCAGCTCAGGGGTTGACAGGGGGAGCTCCTATAATTCACCCCTCCACTTT. It translates to CASSGVDRGSSYNSPLHF. The chain recombines TRBV18 with TRBJ1-6, with 9 bases fitting TRBD1. This CDR3 has 18 residues. Germline CDR1 reads KGHSH; CDR2 reads LQKENI. V trimming: 5 bases; J trimming: 0 bases; junction bases outside the gene matches: 8.

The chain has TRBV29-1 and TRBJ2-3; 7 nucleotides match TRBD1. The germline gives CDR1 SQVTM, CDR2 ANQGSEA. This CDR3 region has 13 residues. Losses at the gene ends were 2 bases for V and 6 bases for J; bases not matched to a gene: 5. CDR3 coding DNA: TGCAGCGTTGAATTCAGACAGGGTGATACGCAGTATTTT. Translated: CSVEFRQGDTQYF.

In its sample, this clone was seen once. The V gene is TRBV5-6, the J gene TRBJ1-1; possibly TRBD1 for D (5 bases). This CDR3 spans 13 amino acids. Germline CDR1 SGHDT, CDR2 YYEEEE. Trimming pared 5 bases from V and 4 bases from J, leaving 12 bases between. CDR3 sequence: CASSLVGPTEAFF. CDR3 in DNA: TGTGCCAGCAGTCTCGTGGGGCCCACTGAAGCTTTCTTT.

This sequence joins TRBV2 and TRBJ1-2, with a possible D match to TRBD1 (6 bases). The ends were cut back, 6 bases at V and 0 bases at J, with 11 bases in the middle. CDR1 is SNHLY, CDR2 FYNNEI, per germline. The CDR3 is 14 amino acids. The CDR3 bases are TGTGCCAGCAGGCTGGACAGCCCTAACTATGGCTACACCTTC. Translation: CASRLDSPNYGYTF. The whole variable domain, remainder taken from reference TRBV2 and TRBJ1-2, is EPEVTQTPSHQVTQMGQEVILRCVPISNHLYFYWYRQILGQKVEFLVSFYNNEISEKSEIFDDQFSVERPDGSNFTLKIRSTKLEDSAMYFCASRLDSPNYGYTFGSGTRLTVV.

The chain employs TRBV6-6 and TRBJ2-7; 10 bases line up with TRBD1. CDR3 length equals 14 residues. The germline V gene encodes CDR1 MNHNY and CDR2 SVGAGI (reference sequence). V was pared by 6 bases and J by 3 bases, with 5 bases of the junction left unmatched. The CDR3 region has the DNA TGTGCCAGCAGCCGACAGGGGGCACACTACGAGCAGTACTTC. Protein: CASSRQGAHYEQYF.

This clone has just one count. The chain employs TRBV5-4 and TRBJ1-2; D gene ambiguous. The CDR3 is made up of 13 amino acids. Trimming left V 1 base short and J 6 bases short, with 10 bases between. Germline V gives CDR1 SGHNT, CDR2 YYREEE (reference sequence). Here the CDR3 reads CASSLKGGNGYTF. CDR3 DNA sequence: TGTGCCAGCAGCTTGAAAGGAGGGAATGGCTACACCTTC. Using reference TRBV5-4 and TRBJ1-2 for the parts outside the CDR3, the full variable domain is ETGVTQSPTHLIKTRGQQVTLRCSSQSGHNTVSWYQQALGQGPQFIFQYYREEENGRGNFPPRFSGLQFPNYSSELNVNALELDDSALYLCASSLKGGNGYTFGSGTRLTVV.

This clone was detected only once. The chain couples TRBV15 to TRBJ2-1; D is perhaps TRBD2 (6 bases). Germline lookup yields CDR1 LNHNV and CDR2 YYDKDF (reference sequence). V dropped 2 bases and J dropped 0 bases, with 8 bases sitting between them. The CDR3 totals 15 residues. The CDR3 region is CATSRRSGSYNEQFF. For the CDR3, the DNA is TGTGCCACCAGCAGACGTAGCGGCTCCTACAATGAGCAGTTCTTC.

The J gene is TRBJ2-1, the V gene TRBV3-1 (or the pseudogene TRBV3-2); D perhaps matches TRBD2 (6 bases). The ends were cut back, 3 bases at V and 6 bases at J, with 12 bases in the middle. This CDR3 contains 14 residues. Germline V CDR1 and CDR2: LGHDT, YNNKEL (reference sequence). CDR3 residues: CASSQAGTGNEQFF. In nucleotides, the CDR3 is TGTGCCAGCAGCCAGGCCGGGACTGGCAATGAGCAGTTCTTC.

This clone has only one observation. This chain's CDR3 is CASTFYGSDTQYF. In DNA, the CDR3 is TGTGCCAGCACCTTTTATGGCTCCGATACGCAGTATTTT. This chain uses TRBV7-2 with TRBJ2-3; D gene uncertain. V lost 7 bases to trimming and J lost 6 bases, with 14 bases between them. Germline CDR1 SGHTA, CDR2 FQGNSA. CDR3 length: 13 amino acids.

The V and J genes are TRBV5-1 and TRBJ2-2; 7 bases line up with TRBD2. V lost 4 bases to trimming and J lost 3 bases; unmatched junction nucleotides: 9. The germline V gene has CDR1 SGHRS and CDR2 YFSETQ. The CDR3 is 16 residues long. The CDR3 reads CASSPDAGDYTGELFF. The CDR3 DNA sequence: TGCGCCAGCAGCCCGGACGCGGGGGACTACACCGGGGAGCTGTTTTTT.

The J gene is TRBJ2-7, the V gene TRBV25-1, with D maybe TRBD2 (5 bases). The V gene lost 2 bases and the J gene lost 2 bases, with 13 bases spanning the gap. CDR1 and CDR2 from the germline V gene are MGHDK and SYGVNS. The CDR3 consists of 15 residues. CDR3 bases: TGTGCCAGCAGTGAAGGAGGAGCCCGGGCCTACGAGCAGTACTTC. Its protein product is CASSEGGARAYEQYF.

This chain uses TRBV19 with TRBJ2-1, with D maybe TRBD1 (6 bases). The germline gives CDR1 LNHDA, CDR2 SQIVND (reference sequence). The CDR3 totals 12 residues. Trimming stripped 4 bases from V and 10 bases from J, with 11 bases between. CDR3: CASSTQGTEQFF. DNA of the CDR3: TGTGCCAGTAGTACACAGGGCACCGAGCAGTTCTTC.

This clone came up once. CDR3 sequence reads: CASSLERQATYEQYF. CDR3 nucleotide sequence: TGTGCCAGCAGCTTAGAGCGACAGGCCACCTACGAGCAGTACTTC. The chain carries TRBV11-2 and TRBJ2-7; D may be TRBD1 (6 bases). V shed 0 bases and J shed 2 bases, with 11 bases lying between them. The CDR3 runs to 15 residues. The germline V gene encodes CDR1 SGHAT and CDR2 FQNNGV.

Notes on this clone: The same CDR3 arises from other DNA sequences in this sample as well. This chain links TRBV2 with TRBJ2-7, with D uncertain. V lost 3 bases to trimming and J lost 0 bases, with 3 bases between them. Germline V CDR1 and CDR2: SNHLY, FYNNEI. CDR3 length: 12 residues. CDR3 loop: CASSDSSYEQYF. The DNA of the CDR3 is TGTGCCAGCAGTGACAGCTCCTACGAGCAGTACTTC.

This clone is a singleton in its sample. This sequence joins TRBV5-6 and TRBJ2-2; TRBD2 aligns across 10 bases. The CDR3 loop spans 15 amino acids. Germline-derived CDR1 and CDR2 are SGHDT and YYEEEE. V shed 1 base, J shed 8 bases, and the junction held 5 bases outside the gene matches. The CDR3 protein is CASSLILAGDGELFF. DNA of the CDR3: TGTGCCAGCAGCTTGATCCTAGCGGGAGATGGGGAGCTGTTTTTT.

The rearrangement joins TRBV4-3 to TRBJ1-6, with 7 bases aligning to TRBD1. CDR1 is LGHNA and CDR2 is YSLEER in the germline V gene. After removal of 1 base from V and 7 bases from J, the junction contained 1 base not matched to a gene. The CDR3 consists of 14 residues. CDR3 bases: TGCGCCAGCAGCCAAGGACAGGGAAATTCACCCCTCCACTTT. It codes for CASSQGQGNSPLHF.

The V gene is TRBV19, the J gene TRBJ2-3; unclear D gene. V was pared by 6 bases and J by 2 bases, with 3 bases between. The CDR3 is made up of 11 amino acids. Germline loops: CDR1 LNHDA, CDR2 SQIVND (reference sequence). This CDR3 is CASSVTDTQYF. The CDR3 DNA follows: TGTGCCAGTAGCGTCACAGATACGCAGTATTTT.

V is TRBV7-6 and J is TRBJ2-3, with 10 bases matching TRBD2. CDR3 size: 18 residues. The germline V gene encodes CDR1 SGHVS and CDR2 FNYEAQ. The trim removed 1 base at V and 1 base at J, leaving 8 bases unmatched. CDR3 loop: CASSLEAGGAGGTDTQYF. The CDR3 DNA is TGTGCCAGCAGCTTAGAAGCGGGGGGGGCCGGGGGCACAGATACGCAGTATTTT. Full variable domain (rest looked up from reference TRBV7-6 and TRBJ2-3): GAGVSQSPRYKVTKRGQDVALRCDPISGHVSLYWYRQALGQGPEFLTYFNYEAQQDKSGLPNDRFSAERPEGSISTLTIQRTEQRDSAMYRCASSLEAGGAGGTDTQYFGPGTRLTVL.

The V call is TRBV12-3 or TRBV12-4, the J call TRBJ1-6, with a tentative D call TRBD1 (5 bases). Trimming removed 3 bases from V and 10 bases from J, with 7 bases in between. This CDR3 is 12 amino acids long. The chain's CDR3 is CASSFWGSPLHF. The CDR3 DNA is TGTGCCAGCAGTTTTTGGGGCTCACCCCTCCACTTT.